A selection of T cell receptor beta chains follows, all from one sample in a study of T cell repertoires in cytomegalovirus infection. One entry per CDR3 protein, called by TCRdb with MiXCR from the reads. The sample lists fewer than 900,000 distinct CDR3 sequences, about 29% occurring once. Their cognate antigens are unknown. Source: cultured CD8+ T cells from PBMCs, taken from culture after CMV antigen stimulation. The receptors originated from a human donor in good health (CMV status not recorded). Some clones in this sample may be carry-over from other donors' samples. Both conserved end residues are part of each CDR3. A D gene is named only where the DNA matches it firmly. Rows give clone size only sometimes, using once, few, many, or a class for an expanded clone.

v_call: TRBV19; clone_size: .; j_call: TRBJ1-2; d_call: .; cdr3_aa: CASIEGQSSSNYGYTF; cdr3_nt: TGTGCCAGTATTGAAGGACAGAGTTCATCTAACTATGGCTACACCTTC
v_call: TRBV6-1; clone_size: few; j_call: TRBJ2-2; d_call: .; cdr3_aa: CASGPYTNTGELFF; cdr3_nt: TGTGCCAGCGGACCTTATACGAACACCGGGGAGCTGTTTTTT
v_call: TRBV6-2/TRBV6-3; clone_size: few; j_call: TRBJ2-5; d_call: .; cdr3_aa: CASRGHGETQYF; cdr3_nt: TGTGCCAGCAGGGGACACGGGGAGACCCAGTACTTC
v_call: TRBV25-1; clone_size: .; j_call: TRBJ1-6; d_call: .; cdr3_aa: CASSPTARWGQEPLHF; cdr3_nt: TGTGCCAGCAGTCCGACGGCAAGGTGGGGTCAGGAGCCCCTCCACTTT
v_call: TRBV2; clone_size: many; j_call: TRBJ1-2; d_call: TRBD1; cdr3_aa: CASSEALRVGGGQGYGYTF; cdr3_nt: TGTGCCAGCAGTGAAGCGCTTCGAGTTGGCGGGGGACAGGGGTATGGCTACACCTTC
v_call: TRBV28; clone_size: .; j_call: TRBJ1-2; d_call: TRBD1; cdr3_aa: CASSYRGRGGYTF; cdr3_nt: TGTGCCAGCAGCTACAGGGGGCGAGGTGGCTACACCTTC
v_call: TRBV10-3; clone_size: .; j_call: TRBJ2-1; d_call: .; cdr3_aa: CAISADSPPYNEQFF; cdr3_nt: TGTGCCATCAGTGCTGACAGTCCCCCCTACAATGAGCAGTTCTTC
v_call: TRBV12-5; clone_size: few; j_call: TRBJ2-1; d_call: TRBD1; cdr3_aa: CASRTGTGGNEQFF; cdr3_nt: TGTGCTAGTCGGACAGGGACTGGAGGCAATGAGCAGTTCTTC
v_call: TRBV7-6; clone_size: .; j_call: TRBJ2-5; d_call: .; cdr3_aa: CASSLVPTTPAVGTQYF; cdr3_nt: TGTGCTAGCAGCTTAGTCCCTACGACTCCGGCGGTAGGGACCCAGTACTTC
v_call: TRBV7-9; clone_size: .; j_call: TRBJ2-1; d_call: .; cdr3_aa: CASRREVAGGEGSEQFF; cdr3_nt: TGTGCCAGCAGGCGCGAGGTAGCAGGGGGGGAAGGCAGTGAGCAGTTCTTC
v_call: TRBV7-2; clone_size: .; j_call: TRBJ2-1; d_call: TRBD2; cdr3_aa: CASSFGGGARNEQFF; cdr3_nt: TGTGCCAGCAGCTTCGGCGGGGGGGCCCGCAATGAGCAGTTCTTC
v_call: TRBV6-2/TRBV6-3; clone_size: .; j_call: TRBJ2-5; d_call: TRBD2; cdr3_aa: CASGRDQYF; cdr3_nt: TGTGCCAGCGGGAGGGACCAGTACTTC
v_call: TRBV10-2; clone_size: .; j_call: TRBJ1-2; d_call: .; cdr3_aa: CASSGGTGANYGYTF; cdr3_nt: TGCGCCAGCAGTGGGGGGACGGGAGCTAACTATGGCTACACCTTC
v_call: TRBV12-3/TRBV12-4; clone_size: .; j_call: TRBJ2-7; d_call: .; cdr3_aa: CASSLEGHLNEQYF; cdr3_nt: TGTGCCAGCAGTTTAGAAGGGCATCTAAACGAGCAGTACTTC
v_call: TRBV12-5; clone_size: .; j_call: TRBJ1-1; d_call: .; cdr3_aa: CASGLMDLTEAFF; cdr3_nt: TGTGCTAGTGGTTTGATGGACCTGACTGAAGCTTTCTTT